This TCR beta chain was found in a study of vaccination and CD4 T cells after COVID-19. Study-wide points: Nearly all convalescent vaccine-specific clones, 304 of 307, recognized only SARS-CoV-2 spike.

The CDR3 is 15 amino acids. Trimming removed 2 bases from V and 1 base from J, with 12 bases in between. Germline CDR1 reads MDHEN; CDR2 reads SYDVKM. In its sample, this clonotype was seen a few times. The antigen remains unidentified. The Oncomine TCR Beta short-read assay sequenced DNA from cultured CD4+ T cells. MiXCR, applied by TCRdb to the PCR reads, yields one record per CDR3 protein. The profile shows under 14,000 distinct CDR3 sequences, around 25% of them singletons. Treatment described: approximately nine-day PBMC culture with coronavirus spike peptide pools or control peptides (ViraFEST assay).

The chain employs TRBV28 and TRBJ2-7; D unresolved. This TCR derives from a human donor who had recovered from COVID-19. Sequencing was performed on CD4+ T cells from blood, cultured in vitro, taken after SARS-CoV-2 vaccination. Here the CDR3 DNA reads TGTGCCAGCAGTTTAAACGCCCTGAGTTCCTACGAGCAGTACTTC. It yields the protein CASSLNALSSYEQYF.